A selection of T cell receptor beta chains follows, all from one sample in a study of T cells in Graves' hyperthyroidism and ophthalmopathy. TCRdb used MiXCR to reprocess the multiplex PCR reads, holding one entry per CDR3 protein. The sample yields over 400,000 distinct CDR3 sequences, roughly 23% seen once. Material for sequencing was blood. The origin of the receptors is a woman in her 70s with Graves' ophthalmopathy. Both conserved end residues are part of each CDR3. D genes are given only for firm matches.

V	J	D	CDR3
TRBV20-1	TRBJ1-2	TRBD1	CSARDPDRGGYTF
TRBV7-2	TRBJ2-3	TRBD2	CASSFQTSGNTQYF
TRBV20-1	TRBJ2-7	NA	CSARDLFGAAGEQYF
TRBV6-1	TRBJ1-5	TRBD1	CASRDRGLDQPQHF
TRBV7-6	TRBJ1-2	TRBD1	CASSSTGGSDGYTF
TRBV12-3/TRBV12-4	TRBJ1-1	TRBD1	CASSPSTGVGKGFF
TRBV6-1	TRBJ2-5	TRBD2	CASSTIAGGETQYF
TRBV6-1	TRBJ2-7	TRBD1	CASSIYGTARYEQYF
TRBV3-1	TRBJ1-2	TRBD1	CASSQPGTAGYTF
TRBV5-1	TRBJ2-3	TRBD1	CASSLTGTGLKGTDTQYF
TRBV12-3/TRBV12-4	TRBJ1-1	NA	CASSLIGGDGVAFF
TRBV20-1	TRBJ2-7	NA	CSARDPRELYEQYF
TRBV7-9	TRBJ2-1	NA	CASSLLVLGYNEQFF
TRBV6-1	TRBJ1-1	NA	CASSKGGAGLGAFF
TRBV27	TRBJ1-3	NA	CASSFQLSGNTIYF
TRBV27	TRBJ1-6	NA	CASKTSSYNSPLHF
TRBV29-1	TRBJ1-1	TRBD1	CSARDRGMNTEAFF
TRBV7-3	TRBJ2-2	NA	CASSSSTPGELFF
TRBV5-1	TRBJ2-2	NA	CASSPDSGAGELFF
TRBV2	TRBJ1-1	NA	CASSAAEKAFF
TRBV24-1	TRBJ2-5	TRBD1	CATSDLSGTEETQYF
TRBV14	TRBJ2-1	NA	CASSQSSHYNEQFF
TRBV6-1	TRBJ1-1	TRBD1	CASSLDRRRTEAFF
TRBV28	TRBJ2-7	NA	CASRGHRKFYEQYF
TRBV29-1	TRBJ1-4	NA	CSVGLAGVGEKLFF
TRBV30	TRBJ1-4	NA	CAWSGGYEKLFF